Many counts were recorded for the clone carrying this TCR beta chain. RNA transcripts served as the template for amplifying TCR beta CDR3 regions. During a first-round RT-PCR of the TCR CDR3, the HTBI primer set was used. Via MiXCR, TCRdb re-called the multiplex PCR reads, giving one row per CDR3 protein. The repertoire holds 540,000 or so distinct CDR3 sequences, with 15% to 17% as singletons. This sample is part of a study of T cells in Graves' hyperthyroidism and ophthalmopathy. A 10 ml volume of fresh peripheral blood provided the PBMCs. The CDR3 sequence is 14 residues long. Deletions cut 4 bases from V and 4 bases from J, with 13 bases between. CDR1 and CDR2 (germline): MDHEN, SYDVKM.

The sample consisted of blood. This chain links TRBV28 with TRBJ2-5; D gene uncertain. The TCR sequence derives from a woman aged 25 to 39 with Graves' hyperthyroidism. The DNA for the CDR3 is TGTGCCAGCAGTTCCCAGGACCTAACAGAGACCCAGTACTTC. Residues: CASSSQDLTETQYF.